This T cell receptor (beta chain) was sequenced for a study of blood T cell repertoires in COVID-19. This table comes from immunoSEQ multiplex PCR, and its TCRdb copy is limited to in-frame clones, with some not included. The table shows around 200,000 clones, with around four fifths occurring only once. V dropped 1 base and J dropped 4 bases, with 9 bases sitting between them. CDR3 size: 14 residues. The germline CDR1 and CDR2 sequences are MRHNA and SNTAGT. Input material: peripheral blood. The receptor comes from a woman older than 75 with active or convalescent COVID-19. The rearrangement uses TRBV6-4 and TRBJ2-3, with D possibly matching TRBD2 (5 bases). This CDR3 is CASSDYPEADTQYF. The CDR3 nucleotides are TGTGCCAGCAGTGACTACCCGGAGGCAGATACGCAGTATTTT.